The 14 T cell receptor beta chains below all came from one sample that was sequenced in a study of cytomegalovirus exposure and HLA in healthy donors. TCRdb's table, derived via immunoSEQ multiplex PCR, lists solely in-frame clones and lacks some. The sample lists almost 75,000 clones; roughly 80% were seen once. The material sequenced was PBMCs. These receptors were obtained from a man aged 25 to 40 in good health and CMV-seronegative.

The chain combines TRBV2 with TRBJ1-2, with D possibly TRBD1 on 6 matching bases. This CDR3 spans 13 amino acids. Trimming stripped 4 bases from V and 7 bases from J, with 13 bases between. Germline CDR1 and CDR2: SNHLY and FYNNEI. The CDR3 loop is CASSGGGAPGYTF. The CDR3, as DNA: TGTGCCAGCAGTGGTGGGGGGGCACCTGGCTACACCTTC.

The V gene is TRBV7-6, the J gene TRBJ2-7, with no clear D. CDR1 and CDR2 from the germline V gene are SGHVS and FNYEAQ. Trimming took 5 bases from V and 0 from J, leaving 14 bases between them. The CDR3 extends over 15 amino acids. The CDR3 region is CASSPSEWYSYEQYF. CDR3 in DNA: TGTGCCAGCAGCCCGAGCGAGTGGTACTCCTACGAGCAGTACTTC.

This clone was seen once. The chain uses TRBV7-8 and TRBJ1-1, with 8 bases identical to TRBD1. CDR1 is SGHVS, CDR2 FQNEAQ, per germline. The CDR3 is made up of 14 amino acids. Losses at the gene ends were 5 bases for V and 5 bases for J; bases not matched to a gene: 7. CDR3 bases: TGTGCCAGCAGCATTCGGACAGGGCGGACTGAAGCTTTCTTT. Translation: CASSIRTGRTEAFF.

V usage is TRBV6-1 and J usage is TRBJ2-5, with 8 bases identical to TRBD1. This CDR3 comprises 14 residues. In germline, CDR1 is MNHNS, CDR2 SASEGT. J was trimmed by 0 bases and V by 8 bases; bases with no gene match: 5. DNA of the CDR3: TGTGCCAGCGGGACAGGTATTGACCAAGAGACCCAGTACTTC. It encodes CASGTGIDQETQYF.

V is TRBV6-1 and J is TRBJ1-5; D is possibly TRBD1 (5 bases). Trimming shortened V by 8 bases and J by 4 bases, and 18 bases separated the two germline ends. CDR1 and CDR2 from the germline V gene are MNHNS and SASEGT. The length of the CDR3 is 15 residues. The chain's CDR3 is CASSINSGGNQPQHF. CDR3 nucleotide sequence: TGTGCCAGCTCGATCAACTCGGGGGGGAATCAGCCCCAGCATTTT.

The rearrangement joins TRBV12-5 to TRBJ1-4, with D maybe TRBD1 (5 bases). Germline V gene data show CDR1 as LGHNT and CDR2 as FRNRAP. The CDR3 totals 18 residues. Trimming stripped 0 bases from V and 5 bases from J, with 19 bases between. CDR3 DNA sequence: TGTGCTAGTGGTTTGGTACGTCTGGGAAGGGGTGAAAATGAAAAACTGTTTTTT. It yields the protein CASGLVRLGRGENEKLFF.

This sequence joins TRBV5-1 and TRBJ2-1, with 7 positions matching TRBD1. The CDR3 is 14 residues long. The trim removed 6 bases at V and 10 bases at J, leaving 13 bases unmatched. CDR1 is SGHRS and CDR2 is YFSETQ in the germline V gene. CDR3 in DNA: TGCGCCAGCAACCAGATCGACAGGGTGGGGGAGCAGTTCTTC. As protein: CASNQIDRVGEQFF.

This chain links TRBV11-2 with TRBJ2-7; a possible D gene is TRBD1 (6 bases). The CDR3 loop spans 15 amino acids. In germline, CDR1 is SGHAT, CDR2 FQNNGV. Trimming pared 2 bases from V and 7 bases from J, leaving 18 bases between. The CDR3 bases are TGTGCCAGCAGCTTAAGTCGGGCAGGGGCTAGAGAGCAGTACGTC. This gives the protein CASSLSRAGAREQYV.

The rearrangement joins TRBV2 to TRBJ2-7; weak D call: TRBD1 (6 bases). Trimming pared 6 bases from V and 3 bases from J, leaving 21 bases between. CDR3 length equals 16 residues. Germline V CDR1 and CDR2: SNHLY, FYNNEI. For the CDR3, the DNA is TGTGCCAGCAGCGAACGGACAGTTATTAGGGACTACGAGCAGTACTTC. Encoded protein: CASSERTVIRDYEQYF.

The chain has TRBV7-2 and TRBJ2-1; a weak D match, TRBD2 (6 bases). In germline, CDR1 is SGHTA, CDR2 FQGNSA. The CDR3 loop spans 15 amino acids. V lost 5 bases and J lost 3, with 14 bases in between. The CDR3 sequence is CASSDRDLNYNEQFF. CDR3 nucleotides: TGTGCCAGCAGCGACCGGGACTTAAACTACAATGAGCAGTTCTTC.

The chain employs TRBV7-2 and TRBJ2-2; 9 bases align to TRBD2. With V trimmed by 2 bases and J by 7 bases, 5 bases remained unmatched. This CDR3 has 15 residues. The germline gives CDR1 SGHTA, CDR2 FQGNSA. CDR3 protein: CASSLWAGGSGELFF. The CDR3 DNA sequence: TGTGCCAGCAGCTTATGGGCGGGAGGGAGCGGGGAGCTGTTTTTT.

CDR3 DNA sequence: TGTGCCAGCAGCCAATCCCCCGCCGGGATCCTAATGGCGGAGACCCAGTACTTC. Its translation: CASSQSPAGILMAETQYF. The chain links TRBV4-2 to TRBJ2-5, with D tentatively TRBD2 (5 bases). CDR3 length equals 18 residues. Germline values: CDR1 LGHNA, CDR2 YNFKEQ. Trimming stripped 2 bases from V and 5 bases from J, with 24 bases between.

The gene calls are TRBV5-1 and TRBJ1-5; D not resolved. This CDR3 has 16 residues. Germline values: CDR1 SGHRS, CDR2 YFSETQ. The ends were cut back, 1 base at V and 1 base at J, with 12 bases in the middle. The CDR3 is CASSLRPGYSNQPQHF. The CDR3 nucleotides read TGCGCCAGCAGCTTGAGGCCCGGGTACAGCAATCAGCCCCAGCATTTT.

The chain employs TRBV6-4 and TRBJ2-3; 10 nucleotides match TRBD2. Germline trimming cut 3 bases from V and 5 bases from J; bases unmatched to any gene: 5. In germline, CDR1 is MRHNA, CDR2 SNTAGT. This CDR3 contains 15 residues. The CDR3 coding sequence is TGTGCCAGCAGTGAAGCGGGAGGGCCAATAGATACGCAGTATTTT. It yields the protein CASSEAGGPIDTQYF.